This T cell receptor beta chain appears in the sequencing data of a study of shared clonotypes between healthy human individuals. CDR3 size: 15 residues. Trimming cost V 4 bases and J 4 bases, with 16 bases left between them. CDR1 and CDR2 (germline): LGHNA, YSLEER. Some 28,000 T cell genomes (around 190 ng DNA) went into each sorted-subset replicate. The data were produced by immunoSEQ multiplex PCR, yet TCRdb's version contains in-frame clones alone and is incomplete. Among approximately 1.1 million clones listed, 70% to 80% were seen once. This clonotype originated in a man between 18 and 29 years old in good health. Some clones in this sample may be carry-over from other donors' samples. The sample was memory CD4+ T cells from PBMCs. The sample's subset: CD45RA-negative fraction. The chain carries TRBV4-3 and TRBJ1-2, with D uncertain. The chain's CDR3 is CASSLQTGIRYGYTF. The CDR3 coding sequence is TGCGCCAGCAGCCTACAGACGGGTATTCGCTATGGCTACACCTTC.